The T cell receptor (beta chain) described here comes from a study of T cells in Graves' hyperthyroidism and ophthalmopathy. Looked up from germline, CDR1 is ENHRY and CDR2 is SYGVKD. This CDR3 comprises 13 residues. J lost 4 bases, V lost 4 bases, and 3 bases had no gene match. There were TCR beta CDR3 regions amplified from RNA transcripts. HTBI primers drove first-round RT-PCR of the TCR CDR3. TCRdb re-analysed the multiplex PCR reads in MiXCR, keeping a single row per CDR3 protein. The sample records some 740,000 distinct CDR3 sequences, approximately 14% being singletons. Sequencing used blood. The gene calls are TRBV10-3 and TRBJ2-7; TRBD1 agrees at 8 bases. The receptor's source is a young woman with Graves' hyperthyroidism. For the CDR3, the DNA is TGTGCCATCAGTGCGGGACAGGAGTACGAGCAGTACTTC. It is translated as CAISAGQEYEQYF.